One sample yielded the 31 T cell receptor beta chains listed below, sequenced in a study of CD8+ T cells in alopecia areata (dated by TCRdb to the late 2010s). The sample's time point label, in plain terms: baseline before oral tofacitinib. Library method: the immunoSEQ multiplex PCR assay. RNA was extracted from all samples and reverse transcribed into cDNA as template for TCR sequencing. Sourced from immuneACCESS, this table was stored by TCRdb with only in-frame sequences that have V and J called. A share of the clones is absent; for the studies checked, an unresolved V gene accounts for under half, and the remainder has no known explanation. Here the sample has 150,000 or so clones; about 51% occur a single time. The ten most abundant clones make up approximately 19% of the sample. The sequenced sample was CD8+ T cells sorted from blood, obtained at week 0. The receptors were gathered from a human donor with alopecia areata.

The chain couples TRBV5-8 to TRBJ2-5; D unclear. CDR3 length: 13 residues. V was cut by 0 bases and J by 5 bases, with 8 bases left in between. Looked up from germline, CDR1 is SGHTS and CDR2 is YDEGEE. CDR3 nucleotide sequence: TGTGCCAGCAGCTTGGGGGGATGGGAGACCCAGTACTTC. It is translated as CASSLGGWETQYF.

The V call is TRBV30, the J call TRBJ2-7, with TRBD2 identical over 12 bases. J gave up 3 bases and V 5 bases, and 5 bases lay outside the gene matches. This CDR3 has 14 amino acids. Germline V gene sequence: CDR1 GTSNPN, CDR2 SVGIG (reference sequence). CDR3 in DNA: TGTGCCTGGGACGAGACTAGCGGGGGCTACGAGCAGTACTTC. It codes for CAWDETSGGYEQYF.

The chain couples TRBV4-3 to TRBJ2-3; D might be TRBD1 or TRBD2, each matching 6 bases. Trimming left V 3 bases short and J 3 bases short, with 22 bases between. Germline V gives CDR1 LGHNA, CDR2 YSLEER. This CDR3 has 18 amino acids. The CDR3 coding sequence is TGCGCCAGCAGCCAGACACATACTACAGGGAGGAGTACAGATACGCAGTATTTT. Residues: CASSQTHTTGRSTDTQYF.

The CDR3 spells CASSEALSDTQYF. In DNA form, the CDR3 reads TGTGCCAGCAGTGAAGCGCTTTCAGATACGCAGTATTTT. This sequence joins TRBV2 and TRBJ2-3; D is uncertain. Germline V gives CDR1 SNHLY, CDR2 FYNNEI. The CDR3 extends over 13 amino acids. Trimming took off 0 bases at V and 4 bases at J, with 5 bases between the two ends. The full variable domain, with the rest looked up from reference TRBV2 and TRBJ2-3, is EPEVTQTPSHQVTQMGQEVILRCVPISNHLYFYWYRQILGQKVEFLVSFYNNEISEKSEIFDDQFSVERPDGSNFTLKIRSTKLEDSAMYFCASSEALSDTQYFGPGTRLTVL.

This chain joins TRBV27 and TRBJ2-7, with 8 bases aligning to TRBD2. This CDR3 region has 16 residues. CDR1 is MNHEY, CDR2 SMNVEV, per germline (reference sequence). The trim removed 5 bases at V and 3 bases at J, leaving 12 bases unmatched. This chain's CDR3 is CASSPSAGGVLYEQYF. The DNA of the CDR3 is TGTGCCAGCAGTCCCTCGGCGGGGGGCGTACTCTACGAGCAGTACTTC.

The chain is built from TRBV4-3 and TRBJ1-5; TRBD1 is a possible D gene (6 bases). Trimming took 0 bases from V and 6 from J, leaving 15 bases between them. Germline lookup yields CDR1 LGHNA and CDR2 YSLEER. The CDR3 is 16 residues long. The CDR3 DNA follows: TGCGCCAGCAGCCAAGAAGTTTCAGGGGTCGGTCAGCCCCAGCATTTT. Protein: CASSQEVSGVGQPQHF.

CDR3 sequence: CASSEIGRITDTQYF. CDR3 nucleotides: TGTGCCAGCAGTGAAATAGGAAGAATCACAGATACGCAGTATTTT. The chain uses TRBV2 and TRBJ2-3; D is uncertain. Germline V gene data show CDR1 as SNHLY and CDR2 as FYNNEI. Trimming removed 2 bases from V and 2 bases from J, with 11 bases in between. This CDR3 region has 15 residues.

The V gene is TRBV29-1, the J gene TRBJ2-2, with 9 positions matching TRBD2. Germline loops: CDR1 SQVTM, CDR2 ANQGSEA. This CDR3 is 14 amino acids long. Trimming at V came to 2 bases and at J to 5 bases, leaving 3 bases not matched to a gene. This CDR3 is CSVELAGQTGELFF. The CDR3 nucleotides are TGCAGCGTTGAACTAGCGGGGCAAACCGGGGAGCTGTTTTTT.

J is TRBJ2-7 and V is TRBV9, with 7 bases lining up with TRBD1. Germline V gene lookup returns CDR1 SGDLS and CDR2 YYNGEE. V shed 7 bases and J 2 bases; nucleotides not matched to a gene: 12. There are 15 residues in the CDR3. CDR3 protein: CASGSSRDSTYEQYF. CDR3 bases: TGTGCCAGCGGAAGCTCCCGGGACAGCACCTACGAGCAGTACTTC.

This rearrangement joins TRBV30 to TRBJ1-2; D is unclear. The CDR3 spans 14 residues. Germline V CDR1 and CDR2: GTSNPN, SVGIG (reference sequence). V lost 3 bases, J lost 8 bases, and 19 bases lay in between. CDR3 in DNA: TGTGCCTGGAGCCGTGGCAGTGGACTCTTGGGCTACACCTTC. It translates to CAWSRGSGLLGYTF.

The chain has TRBV29-1 and TRBJ2-5; perhaps TRBD2 as D (7 bases). Germline CDR1 SQVTM, CDR2 ANQGSEA. The CDR3 consists of 16 residues. The V and J ends lost 1 base and 1 base respectively, with 16 bases between them. The CDR3 spells CSVEGFGGRPQETQYF. CDR3 DNA sequence: TGCAGCGTTGAAGGTTTCGGGGGGCGACCCCAAGAGACCCAGTACTTC.

In regard to this clone: At one of its ends the junction is not consistent with the germline gene, which may arise from a read error. The chain recombines TRBV29-1 with TRBJ1-1; D uncertain. This CDR3 region has 10 residues. Germline CDR1 SQVTM, CDR2 ANQGSEA. CDR3 region: CGVEGTEAFF. The CDR3 DNA is TGCGGCGTTGAGGGCACTGAAGCTTTCTTT. The full variable domain, in which reference TRBV29-1 and TRBJ1-1 provide the parts outside the CDR3, is SAVISQKPSRDICQRGTSLTIQCQVDSQVTMMFWYRQQPGQSLTLIATANQGSEATYESGFVIDKFPISRPNLTFSTLTVSNMSPEDSSIYLCGVEGTEAFFGQGTRLTVV.

Concerning this clone: The same CDR3 arises from other DNA sequences in this sample as well. V and J are TRBV5-6 and TRBJ2-7; D may be TRBD1 (5 bases). CDR1 SGHDT and CDR2 YYEEEE come from the germline V gene. The CDR3 sequence is 14 residues long. The V and J ends lost 4 bases and 2 bases respectively, with 13 bases between them. CDR3 amino acids: CASSPGHGPYEQYF. CDR3 DNA: TGTGCCAGCAGCCCCGGACATGGGCCCTACGAGCAGTACTTC.

Regarding this clone: Different DNA sequences within this sample yield the same CDR3. The chain couples TRBV4-3 to TRBJ2-1, with 7 positions matching TRBD1. The germline V gene has CDR1 LGHNA and CDR2 YSLEER. After removal of 0 bases from V and 1 base from J, the junction contained 0 bases not matched to a gene. CDR3 length: 15 amino acids. The CDR3 sequence is CASSQDRGSYNEQFF. CDR3 bases: TGCGCCAGCAGCCAAGACAGGGGGTCCTACAATGAGCAGTTCTTC.

The J gene is TRBJ1-1, the V gene TRBV30; D gene ambiguous. Per the germline V gene, CDR1 is GTSNPN and CDR2 is SVGIG (reference sequence). The CDR3 consists of 12 residues. V was pared by 3 bases and J by 1 base, with 6 bases between. CDR3 in amino acids: CAWRVSNTEAFF. As DNA, the CDR3 is TGTGCCTGGAGGGTTTCGAACACTGAAGCTTTCTTT.

This clone was seen more than once but under ten times. This CDR3 is also generated by other DNA sequences in the sample. The gene calls are TRBV29-1 and TRBJ2-7; D ambiguous. V was cut by 2 bases and J by 4 bases, with 6 bases left in between. The CDR3 is 11 amino acids. Germline assignment: CDR1 SQVTM and CDR2 ANQGSEA. CDR3 amino acids: CSVETDYEQYF. Written as DNA, the CDR3 is TGCAGCGTTGAAACGGATTACGAGCAGTACTTC.

This clone was observed once. Other DNA sequences in the sample encode the same CDR3. V gene TRBV30 combines with J gene TRBJ1-1; D gene ambiguous. The V end was cut by 0 bases, the J end by 2 bases, with 7 bases between. The germline V gene encodes CDR1 GTSNPN and CDR2 SVGIG (reference sequence). This CDR3 contains 13 residues. The DNA for the CDR3 is TGTGCCTGGAGTGTAGTACGAAACACTGAAGCTTTCTTT. Translation: CAWSVVRNTEAFF.

The chain uses TRBV29-1 and TRBJ1-1, with a tentative D call TRBD1 (6 bases). CDR1 and CDR2 from the germline V gene are SQVTM and ANQGSEA. V dropped 8 bases and J dropped 0 bases, with 13 bases sitting between them. The CDR3 length is 13 residues. The CDR3 sequence is CSTTGGLNTEAFF. DNA for the CDR3: TGCAGCACAACCGGGGGCCTGAACACTGAAGCTTTCTTT.

This clone was detected only a few times. The DNA of the CDR3 is TGCGCCAGCAGCCAAGATTGGAAAGGGGAGACCCAGTACTTC. Amino acids: CASSQDWKGETQYF. The rearrangement joins TRBV4-3 to TRBJ2-5; D gene unclear. Trimming removed 0 bases from V and 5 bases from J, with 10 bases in between. The germline CDR1 and CDR2 sequences are LGHNA and YSLEER. The CDR3 is 14 amino acids.

The J gene is TRBJ2-6, the V gene TRBV29-1, with 13 bases identical to TRBD2. Germline V gene sequence: CDR1 SQVTM, CDR2 ANQGSEA. V trimming: 4 bases; J trimming: 0 bases; junction bases outside the gene matches: 6. The CDR3 runs 18 residues. In nucleotides, the CDR3 is TGCAGCGTTGTAGGGACTAGCGGGGCTTACTCTGGGGCCAACGTCCTGACTTTC. It codes for CSVVGTSGAYSGANVLTF.

In its sample, this clone was seen a few times. The V and J genes are TRBV19 and TRBJ1-2; weak D call: TRBD1 (6 bases). Trimming left V 9 bases short and J 8 bases short, with 10 bases between. The CDR3 is made up of 10 amino acids. CDR1 and CDR2 from the germline V gene are LNHDA and SQIVND (reference sequence). The CDR3 here is CASRQEGYTF. CDR3 bases: TGTGCCAGCAGACAGGAAGGCTACACCTTC.

In nucleotides, the CDR3 is TGCAGTGCTAAAGTGGACAGAAAAGCTTTCTTT. Amino acids: CSAKVDRKAFF. The chain employs TRBV20-1 and TRBJ1-1; perhaps TRBD1 as D (6 bases). CDR3 size: 11 residues. Trimming stripped 4 bases from V and 9 bases from J, with 12 bases between. Per germline, CDR1 DFQATT and CDR2 SNEGSKA (reference sequence).

The chain has TRBV4-3 and TRBJ2-7, with 7 bases that match TRBD1. V lost 1 base and J lost 2; bases outside the gene matches: 11. The CDR3 covers 17 residues. Looked up from germline, CDR1 is LGHNA and CDR2 is YSLEER. CDR3 region: CASSQGAQGTAAYEQYF. DNA of the CDR3: TGCGCCAGCAGCCAAGGGGCACAGGGGACGGCGGCCTACGAGCAGTACTTC.

The J gene is TRBJ1-2, the V gene TRBV29-1; TRBD1 is a possible D gene (5 bases). Germline V lookup: CDR1 SQVTM, CDR2 ANQGSEA. V was cut by 3 bases and J by 8 bases, with 10 bases left in between. The CDR3 sequence is 11 residues long. The CDR3 loop reads CSVDWGEGYTF. In nucleotides, the CDR3 is TGCAGCGTTGATTGGGGGGAAGGCTACACCTTC.

This clone was detected a few times. The J gene is TRBJ2-7, the V gene TRBV5-6, with D maybe TRBD2 (5 bases). CDR3 length: 14 amino acids. Deletions cut 1 base from V and 4 bases from J, with 12 bases between. In germline, CDR1 is SGHDT, CDR2 YYEEEE. The CDR3 is CASSLSIRGYEQYF. The CDR3 DNA follows: TGTGCCAGCAGCTTGTCTATTCGAGGGTACGAGCAGTACTTC.

This clone has more than one count but fewer than ten. This chain links TRBV29-1 with TRBJ1-3; 9 nucleotides agree with TRBD1. J gave up 3 bases and V 4 bases, and 1 base lay outside the gene matches. CDR1 is SQVTM and CDR2 is ANQGSEA in the germline V gene. The CDR3 is 13 amino acids. As DNA, the CDR3 is TGCAGCGTTGCGGGACAGGGTGGAAACACCATATATTTT. Residues: CSVAGQGGNTIYF.

The V gene is TRBV7-9, the J gene TRBJ1-6, with D possibly matching TRBD1 (5 bases). Per germline, CDR1 SEHNR and CDR2 FQNEAQ (reference sequence). This CDR3 region has 15 residues. The V gene lost 6 bases and the J gene lost 0 bases, with 9 bases spanning the gap. DNA of the CDR3: TGTGCCAGCAGATCAGGGAGCTCCTATAATTCACCCCTCCACTTT. It codes for CASRSGSSYNSPLHF.

This clone was counted between two and nine times. V and J are TRBV7-9 and TRBJ2-7; the match to TRBD1 covers 8 bases. Germline V lookup: CDR1 SEHNR, CDR2 FQNEAQ (reference sequence). V shed 7 bases and J 3 bases; nucleotides not matched to a gene: 5. The CDR3 is 13 residues long. CDR3 in DNA: TGTGCCAGCAACTCCGGGACAGGCTACGAGCAGTACTTC. As protein: CASNSGTGYEQYF.

For this clone: Within the sample, other DNA sequences also encode this same CDR3. The chain recombines TRBV13 with TRBJ2-1; D is possibly TRBD1 (6 bases). V was trimmed by 0 bases and J by 3 bases, leaving 9 bases between them. In germline, CDR1 is PRHDT, CDR2 FYEKMQ (reference sequence). The CDR3 spans 15 residues. This CDR3 is CASSLGRGNYNEQFF. DNA of the CDR3: TGTGCCAGCAGCTTAGGCAGGGGCAACTACAATGAGCAGTTCTTC.

This sequence joins TRBV7-8 and TRBJ1-1; D ambiguous. The V end lost 7 bases, the J end lost 0 bases, and 6 bases lay between the germline ends. The length of the CDR3 is 12 residues. The V gene's germline CDR1 is SGHVS and CDR2 FQNEAQ. DNA of the CDR3: TGTGCCAGCACCCTGCTGAACACTGAAGCTTTCTTT. Translation: CASTLLNTEAFF.

This chain connects TRBV12-5 to TRBJ2-1, with a weak D call TRBD1 (5 bases). The germline V and J ends were trimmed by 1 base and 4 bases, with 8 bases remaining between them. CDR3 length: 14 amino acids. The germline V gene encodes CDR1 LGHNT and CDR2 FRNRAP. The CDR3 reads CASGLGGWYNEQFF. The CDR3 DNA reads as TGTGCTAGTGGTTTGGGGGGCTGGTACAATGAGCAGTTCTTC. The variable domain in full, with the rest retrieved from reference TRBV12-5 and TRBJ2-1, is DARVTQTPRHKVTEMGQEVTMRCQPILGHNTVFWYRQTMMQGLELLAYFRNRAPLDDSGMPKDRFSAEMPDATLATLKIQPSEPRDSAVYFCASGLGGWYNEQFFGPGTRLTVL.